These 3 T cell receptor beta chains were all obtained from the same sample, sequenced in a study of CD8+CD57+ T cells in acquired aplastic anemia. Profiling of TCR beta VDJ combinations and CDR3 sequences used genomic DNA as template. Each CDR3 protein gets one entry after TCRdb re-called the reads with MiXCR. The table includes a few hundred thousand distinct CDR3 sequences, 45% to 65% detected once. The sample was sorted CD4+, CD8+, or CD8+CD57+ T cells (not recorded which) from PBMCs. The receptor source for this set is a human donor with severe aplastic anemia or a healthy control (not recorded which).

In this sample, this clonotype turned up many times. The rearrangement uses TRBV12-3 or TRBV12-4 and TRBJ2-5; TRBD1 is a possible D gene (6 bases). V gave up 3 bases and J gave up 3 bases, with 11 bases separating them. The CDR3 runs to 14 residues. The DNA of the CDR3 is TGTGCCAGCAGTTTCGGGGACACGAAAGAGACCCAGTACTTC. It specifies CASSFGDTKETQYF.

This clonotype was picked up many times. With a much larger clone just one base away, this may be a read error. The rearrangement links TRBV7-7 to TRBJ2-5; D is possibly TRBD2 (6 bases). The CDR3 runs 15 residues. CDR1 is SSHAT, CDR2 FNYEAQ, per germline (reference sequence). The CDR3 coding sequence is TGTGCTAGCAACCTAGGATTTGGGAGGCAAGAGACCCAGTACTTC. Its translation is CASNLGFGRQETQYF. The full variable domain, rest sourced from reference TRBV7-7 and TRBJ2-5, is GAGVSQSPRYKVTKRGQDVTLRCDPISSHATLYWYQQALGQGPEFLTYFNYEAQPDKSGLPSDRFSAERPEGSISTLTIQRTEQRDSAMYRCASNLGFGRQETQYFGPGTRLLVL.

The rearrangement uses TRBV6-5 and TRBJ1-1; no definite D call. CDR3 length equals 13 residues. The germline V gene encodes CDR1 MNHEY and CDR2 SVGAGI. The V and J ends lost 6 bases and 10 bases respectively, with 18 bases between them. Here the CDR3 DNA reads TGTGCCAGCAGCTCCCGCAGGTTTATGGTAGCTTTCTTT. It encodes CASSSRRFMVAFF.